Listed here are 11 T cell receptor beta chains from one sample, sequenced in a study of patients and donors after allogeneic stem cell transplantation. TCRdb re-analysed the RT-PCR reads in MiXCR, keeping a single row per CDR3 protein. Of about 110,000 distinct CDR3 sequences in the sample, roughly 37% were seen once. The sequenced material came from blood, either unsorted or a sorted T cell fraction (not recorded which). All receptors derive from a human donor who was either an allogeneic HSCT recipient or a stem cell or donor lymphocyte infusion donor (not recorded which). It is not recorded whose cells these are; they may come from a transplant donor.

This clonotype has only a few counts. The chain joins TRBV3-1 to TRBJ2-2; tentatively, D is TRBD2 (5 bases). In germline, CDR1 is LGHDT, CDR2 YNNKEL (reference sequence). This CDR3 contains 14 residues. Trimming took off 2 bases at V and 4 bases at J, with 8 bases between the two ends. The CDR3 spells CASSQLRATGELFF. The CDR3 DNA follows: TGTGCCAGCAGCCAATTGAGGGCCACCGGGGAGCTGTTTTTT.

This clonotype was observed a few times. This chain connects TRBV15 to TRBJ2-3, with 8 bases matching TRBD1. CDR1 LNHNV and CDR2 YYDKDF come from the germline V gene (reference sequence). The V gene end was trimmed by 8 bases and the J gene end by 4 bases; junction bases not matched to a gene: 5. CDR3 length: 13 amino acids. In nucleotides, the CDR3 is TGTGCCACCGGACAGGGTCCAGCAGATACGCAGTATTTT. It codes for CATGQGPADTQYF. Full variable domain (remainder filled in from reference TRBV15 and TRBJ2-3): DAMVIQNPRYQVTQFGKPVTLSCSQTLNHNVMYWYQQKSSQAPKLLFHYYDKDFNNEADTPDNFQSRRPNTSFCFLDIRSPGLGDTAMYLCATGQGPADTQYFGPGTRLTVL.

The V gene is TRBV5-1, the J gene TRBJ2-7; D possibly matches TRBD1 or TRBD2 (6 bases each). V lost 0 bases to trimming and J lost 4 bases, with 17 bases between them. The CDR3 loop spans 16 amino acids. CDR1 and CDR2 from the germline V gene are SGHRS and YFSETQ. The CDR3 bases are TGCGCCAGCAGCTTGGGGAGGGGGACAAAACTATACGAGCAGTACTTC. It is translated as CASSLGRGTKLYEQYF. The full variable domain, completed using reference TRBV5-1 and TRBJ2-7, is KAGVTQTPRYLIKTRGQQVTLSCSPISGHRSVSWYQQTPGQGLQFLFEYFSETQRNKGNFPGRFSGRQFSNSRSEMNVSTLELGDSALYLCASSLGRGTKLYEQYFGPGTRLTVT.

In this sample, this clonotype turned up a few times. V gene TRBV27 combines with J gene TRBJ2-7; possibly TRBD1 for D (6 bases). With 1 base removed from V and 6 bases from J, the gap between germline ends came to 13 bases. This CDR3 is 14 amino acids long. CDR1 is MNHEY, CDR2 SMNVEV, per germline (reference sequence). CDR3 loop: CASSLWAGTSEQYF. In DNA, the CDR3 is TGTGCCAGCAGTTTATGGGCAGGGACAAGCGAGCAGTACTTC.

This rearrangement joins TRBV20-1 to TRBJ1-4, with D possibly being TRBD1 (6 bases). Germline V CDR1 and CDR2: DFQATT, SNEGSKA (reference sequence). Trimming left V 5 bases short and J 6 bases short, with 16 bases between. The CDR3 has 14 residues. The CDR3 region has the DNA TGCAGTGCTCGCCAGGCGGGGGCCGATGAAAAACTGTTTTTT. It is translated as CSARQAGADEKLFF.

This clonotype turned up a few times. This CDR3 reads CASSVGPGGNTEAFF. In nucleotides, the CDR3 is TGTGCCAGCAGCGTCGGCCCCGGGGGGAACACTGAAGCTTTCTTT. The chain joins TRBV14 to TRBJ1-1, with D perhaps TRBD1 (5 bases). Between the trimmed V and J ends, which lost 5 bases and 1 base, there was a span of 14 bases. The CDR3 consists of 15 residues. CDR1 and CDR2 from the germline V gene are SGHDN and FVKESK.

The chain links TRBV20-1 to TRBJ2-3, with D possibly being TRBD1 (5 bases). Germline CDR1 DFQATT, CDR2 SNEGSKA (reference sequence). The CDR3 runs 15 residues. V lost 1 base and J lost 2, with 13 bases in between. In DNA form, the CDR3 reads TGCAGTGCTAGAGGGGGCCGAAGGCCCACAGATACGCAGTATTTT. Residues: CSARGGRRPTDTQYF.

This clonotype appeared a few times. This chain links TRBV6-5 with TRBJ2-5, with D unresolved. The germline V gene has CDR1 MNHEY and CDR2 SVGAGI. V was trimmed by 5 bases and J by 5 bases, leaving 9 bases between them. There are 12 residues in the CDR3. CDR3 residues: CASSMGKETQYF. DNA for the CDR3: TGTGCCAGCAGTATGGGGAAGGAGACCCAGTACTTC.

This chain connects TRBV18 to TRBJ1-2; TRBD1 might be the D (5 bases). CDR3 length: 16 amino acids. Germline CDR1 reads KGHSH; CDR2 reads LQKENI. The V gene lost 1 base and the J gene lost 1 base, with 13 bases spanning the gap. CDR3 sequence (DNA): TGTGCCAGCTCACCACTAGACAGAGATATTAACTATGGCTACACCTTC. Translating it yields CASSPLDRDINYGYTF. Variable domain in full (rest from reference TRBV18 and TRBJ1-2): NAGVMQNPRHLVRRRGQEARLRCSPMKGHSHVYWYRQLPEEGLKFMVYLQKENIIDESGMPKERFSAEFPKEGPSILRIQQVVRGDSAAYFCASSPLDRDINYGYTFGSGTRLTVV.

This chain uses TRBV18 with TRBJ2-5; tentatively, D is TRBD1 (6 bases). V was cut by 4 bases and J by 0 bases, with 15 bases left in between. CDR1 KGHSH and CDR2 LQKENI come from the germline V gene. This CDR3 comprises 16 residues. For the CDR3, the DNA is TGTGCCAGCTCACTCACAGGACAGCTGTACCAAGAGACCCAGTACTTC. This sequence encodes CASSLTGQLYQETQYF.

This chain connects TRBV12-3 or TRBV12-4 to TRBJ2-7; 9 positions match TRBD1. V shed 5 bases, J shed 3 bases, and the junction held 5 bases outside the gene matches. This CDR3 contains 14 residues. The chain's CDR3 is CASSPRTGVYEQYF. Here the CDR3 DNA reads TGTGCCAGCAGTCCACGGACAGGGGTCTACGAGCAGTACTTC.